The TCR beta chain described here comes from a study of control samples from healthy donors and cancer patients. The CDR3 length is 15 residues. Germline lookup yields CDR1 SGHDT and CDR2 YYEEEE. The junction had 2 bases not matched to a gene; V was cut back by 1 base and J by 3 bases. Using immunoSEQ multiplex PCR, the repertoire was profiled, and TCRdb retains in-frame clones only, with some absent. The sample gives about 220,000 clones, roughly 94% of which show up once; roughly 1.6% is in the top ten. V is TRBV5-6 and J is TRBJ2-5; TRBD2 agrees at 11 bases. The sequencing input was blood. The TCR originated in a man between 45 and 60 years old in good health. The CDR3 region is CASSLLGLAEETQYF. The DNA of the CDR3 is TGTGCCAGCAGCTTGCTGGGACTAGCGGAAGAGACCCAGTACTTC.